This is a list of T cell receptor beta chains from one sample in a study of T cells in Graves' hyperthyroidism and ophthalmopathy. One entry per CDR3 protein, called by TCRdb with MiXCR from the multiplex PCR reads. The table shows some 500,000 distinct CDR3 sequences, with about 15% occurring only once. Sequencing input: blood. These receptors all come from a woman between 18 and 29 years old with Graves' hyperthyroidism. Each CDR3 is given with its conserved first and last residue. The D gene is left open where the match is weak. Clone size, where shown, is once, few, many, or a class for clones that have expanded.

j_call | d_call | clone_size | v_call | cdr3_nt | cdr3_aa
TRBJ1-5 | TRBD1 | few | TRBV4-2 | TGTGCCAGCAGCCAGGGACAGGGCCAACAGCCCCAGCATTTT | CASSQGQGQQPQHF
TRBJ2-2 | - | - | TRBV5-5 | TGTGCCAGCAGCTTCCCCCAGGGGTACGGGGAGCTGTTTTTT | CASSFPQGYGELFF
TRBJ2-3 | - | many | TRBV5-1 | TGCGCCAGCAGCTTGGTGAGGGTTGGGGCAGATACGCAGTATTTT | CASSLVRVGADTQYF
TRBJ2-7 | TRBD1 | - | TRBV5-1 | TGCGCCAGCAGCGACAGGGGAAACTACGAGCAGTACTTC | CASSDRGNYEQYF
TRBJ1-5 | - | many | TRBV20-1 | TGCAGTGCTAGAGACCCTAAGAGGGACCAGAATCAGCCCCAGCATTTT | CSARDPKRDQNQPQHF
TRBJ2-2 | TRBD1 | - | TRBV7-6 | TGTGCCAGCAGCTACGGGACAGGAGATAGGGAGCTGTTTTTT | CASSYGTGDRELFF
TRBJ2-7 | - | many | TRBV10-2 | TGCGCCAGCAGTGATGACCGACGCTCCTACGAGCAGTACTTC | CASSDDRRSYEQYF
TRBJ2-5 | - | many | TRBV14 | TGTGCCAGCAGACAAAGGGGAGGAGAGACCCAGTACTTC | CASRQRGGETQYF
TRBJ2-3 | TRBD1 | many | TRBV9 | TGTGCCAGCGGCGCGGGACAGGGTTATTCGGATACGCAGTATTTT | CASGAGQGYSDTQYF
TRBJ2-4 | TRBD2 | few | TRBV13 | TGTGCCAGCAGCTTGGCGGAGCGGGAGGACCTTGGAAACATTCAGTACTTC | CASSLAEREDLGNIQYF
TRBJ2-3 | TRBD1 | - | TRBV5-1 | TGCGCCAGCAGCCGGGACAGAAACACAGATACGCAGTATTTT | CASSRDRNTDTQYF
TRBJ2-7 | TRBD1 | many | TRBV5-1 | TGCGCCAGCAGCTTGGTCAGGACAGGGTCTCGAACCCACGAGCAGTACTTC | CASSLVRTGSRTHEQYF
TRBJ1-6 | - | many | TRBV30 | TGTGCCTGGAGTCCTCGGACAACACCCCTCCACTTT | CAWSPRTTPLHF
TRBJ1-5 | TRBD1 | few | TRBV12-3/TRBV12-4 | TGTGCCAGCAGTTTTGGGGACAGAGCGTATAGCAATCAGCCCCAGCATTTT | CASSFGDRAYSNQPQHF
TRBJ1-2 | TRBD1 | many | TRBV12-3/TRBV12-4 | TGTGCCAGCAGCTCGACAGGGGATACTAACTATGGCTACACCTTC | CASSSTGDTNYGYTF
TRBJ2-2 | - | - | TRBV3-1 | TGTGCCAGCAGCCAGGGTCGCGGGCCAGGGAACTTCGCCGGGGAGCTGTTTTTT | CASSQGRGPGNFAGELFF
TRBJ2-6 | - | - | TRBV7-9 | TGTGCCAGCACCTACCTTACGCGGGGTAACTCTGGGGCCAACGTCCTGACTTTC | CASTYLTRGNSGANVLTF
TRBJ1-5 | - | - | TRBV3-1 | TGTGCCAGCAGCCAAGGTACCCCAGGGTTAGGTCAGCCCCAGCATTTT | CASSQGTPGLGQPQHF
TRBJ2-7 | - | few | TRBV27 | TGTGCCAGCAGTTGGGATCCGGCCTCCTACGAGCAGTACTTC | CASSWDPASYEQYF
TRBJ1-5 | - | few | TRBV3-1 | TGTGCCAGCAGCCACGGCAGGGAGGGTCAGCCCCAGCATTTT | CASSHGREGQPQHF
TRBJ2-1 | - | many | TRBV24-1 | TGTGCCACCAGTGATCCGGGGGTAGGTAATGAGCAGTTCTTC | CATSDPGVGNEQFF
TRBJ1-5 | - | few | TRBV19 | TGTGCCAGTAGTATATCGGAATACGGGTATCAGCCCCAGCATTTT | CASSISEYGYQPQHF
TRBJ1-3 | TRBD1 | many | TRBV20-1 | TGCAGTGCCCTGACAGGGGGCTTGAACACCATATATTTT | CSALTGGLNTIYF
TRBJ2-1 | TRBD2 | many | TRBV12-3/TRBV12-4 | TGTGCCAGCAGTGAGGGGACTAGCGGGATCTACAATGAGCAGTTCTTC | CASSEGTSGIYNEQFF
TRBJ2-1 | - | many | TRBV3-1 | TGTGCCAGCAGCCAAGATTCTGTGAGCTCCTACAATGAGCAGTTCTTC | CASSQDSVSSYNEQFF
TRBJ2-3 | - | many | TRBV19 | TGTGCCAGCTCAGGGGGGTCTACCACAGATACGCAGTATTTT | CASSGGSTTDTQYF
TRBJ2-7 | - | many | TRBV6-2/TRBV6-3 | TGTGCCAGCAGTTACTCCCCCCAGGCCCTGTACGAGCAGTACTTC | CASSYSPQALYEQYF
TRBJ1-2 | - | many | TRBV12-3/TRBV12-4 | TGTGCCAGCACCGAGGGGGGTTATGGCTACACCTTC | CASTEGGYGYTF
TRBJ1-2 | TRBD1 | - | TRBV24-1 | TGTGCCACCAGTGATCGTCGGGACAGGAGTCACGGCTACACCTTC | CATSDRRDRSHGYTF
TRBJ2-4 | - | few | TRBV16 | TGTGCCAGCAGCCAACTTACCGCAGGGTTACAAAACATTCAGTACTTC | CASSQLTAGLQNIQYF
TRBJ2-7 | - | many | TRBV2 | TGTGCCAGCCTATATCCCCCCCCCTACGAGCAGTACTTC | CASLYPPPYEQYF
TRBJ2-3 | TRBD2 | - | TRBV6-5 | TGTGCCAGCAGTTACCGAAGCGGGAGCGCAGATACGCAGTATTTT | CASSYRSGSADTQYF
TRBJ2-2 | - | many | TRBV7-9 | TGTGCCAGCAGCCGTCGGGAGCGGAGGGGGACCGGGGAGCTGTTTTTT | CASSRRERRGTGELFF